This TCR beta chain was observed in a study of cytomegalovirus exposure and HLA in healthy donors. The wider study: In a previous analysis, approximately 110 million unique TCR beta sequences were found from about 190 million T cells. Whole-study findings and limits: The investigators catalogued 150 to 200 TCR beta chains as cytomegalovirus-associated. Indistinguishable V segments such as TRBV6-2 and TRBV6-3 were excluded.

As for this clone: Its target is unknown.

CDR1 is MNHNS, CDR2 SASEGT, per germline. The V gene lost 0 bases and the J gene lost 2 bases, with 8 bases spanning the gap. The CDR3 totals 15 residues. Primers included in the PCR were 60 Vbeta and 13 Jbeta primers. The assay was immunoSEQ multiplex PCR, and TCRdb's table has in-frame clones only and misses some. Of about 170,000 clones in the sample, 62% were seen once. The sequenced material came from PBMCs. The chain is built from TRBV6-1 and TRBJ1-3; tentatively, D is TRBD1 (5 bases). The receptor comes from a man aged 35 to 55 in good health and CMV-seronegative. The CDR3 sequence: CASSEARVTGNTIYF. The CDR3 DNA is TGTGCCAGCAGTGAAGCCAGGGTTACTGGAAACACCATATATTTT.